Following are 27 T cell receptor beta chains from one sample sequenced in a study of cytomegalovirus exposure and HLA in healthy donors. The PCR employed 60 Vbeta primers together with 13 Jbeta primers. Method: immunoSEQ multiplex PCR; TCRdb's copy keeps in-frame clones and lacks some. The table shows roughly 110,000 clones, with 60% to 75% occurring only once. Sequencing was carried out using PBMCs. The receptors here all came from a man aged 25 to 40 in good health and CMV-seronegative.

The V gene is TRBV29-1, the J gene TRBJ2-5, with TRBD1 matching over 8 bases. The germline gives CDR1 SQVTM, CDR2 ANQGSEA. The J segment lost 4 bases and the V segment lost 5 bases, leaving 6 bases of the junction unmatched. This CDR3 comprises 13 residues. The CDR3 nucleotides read TGCAGCGTTCCCTGGACAGGGTTAGAGACCCAGTACTTC. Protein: CSVPWTGLETQYF.

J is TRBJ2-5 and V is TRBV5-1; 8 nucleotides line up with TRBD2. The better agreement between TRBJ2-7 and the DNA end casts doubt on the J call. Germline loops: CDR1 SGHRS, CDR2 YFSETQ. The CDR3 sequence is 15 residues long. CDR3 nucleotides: TGCGCCAGCAGCTTGAAGCGGGGGACAATCTACGAGCAGTACTTC. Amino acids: CASSLKRGTIYEQYF.

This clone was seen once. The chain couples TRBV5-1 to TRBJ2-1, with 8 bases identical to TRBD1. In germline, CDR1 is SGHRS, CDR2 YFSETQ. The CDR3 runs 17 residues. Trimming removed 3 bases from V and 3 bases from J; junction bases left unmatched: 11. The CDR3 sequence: CASSYQGWTGRYNEQFF. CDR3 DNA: TGCGCCAGCAGCTATCAGGGCTGGACAGGGCGCTACAATGAGCAGTTCTTC.

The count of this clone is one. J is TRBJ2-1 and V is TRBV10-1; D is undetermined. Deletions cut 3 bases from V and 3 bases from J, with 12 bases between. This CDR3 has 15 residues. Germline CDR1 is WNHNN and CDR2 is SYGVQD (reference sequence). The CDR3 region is CASSEKTPGYNEQFF. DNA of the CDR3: TGCGCCAGCAGTGAAAAAACCCCGGGCTACAATGAGCAGTTCTTC.

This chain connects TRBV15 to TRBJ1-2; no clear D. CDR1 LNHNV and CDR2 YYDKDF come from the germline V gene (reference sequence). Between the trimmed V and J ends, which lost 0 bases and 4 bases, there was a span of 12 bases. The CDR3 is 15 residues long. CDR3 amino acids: CATSRDQEAPYGYTF. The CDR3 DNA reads TGTGCCACCAGCAGAGATCAGGAGGCTCCCTATGGCTACACCTTC.

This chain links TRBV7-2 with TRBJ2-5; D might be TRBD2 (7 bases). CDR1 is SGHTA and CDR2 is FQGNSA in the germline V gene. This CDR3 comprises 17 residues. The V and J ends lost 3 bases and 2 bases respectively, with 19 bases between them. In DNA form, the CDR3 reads TGTGCCAGCAGCTTGTTGGGGGGGGCTAGCGGACAAGAGACCCAGTACTTC. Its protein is CASSLLGGASGQETQYF.

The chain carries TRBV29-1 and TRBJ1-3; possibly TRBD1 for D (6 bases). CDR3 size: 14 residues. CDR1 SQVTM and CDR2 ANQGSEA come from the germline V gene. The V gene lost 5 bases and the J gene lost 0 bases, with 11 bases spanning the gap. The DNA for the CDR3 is TGCAGCGTTACTGGACAGAGCTCTGGAAACACCATATATTTT. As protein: CSVTGQSSGNTIYF.

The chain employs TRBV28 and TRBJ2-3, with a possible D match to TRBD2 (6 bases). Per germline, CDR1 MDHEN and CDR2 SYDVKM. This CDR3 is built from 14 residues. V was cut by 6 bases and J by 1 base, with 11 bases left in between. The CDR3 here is CASRSGDRTDTQYF. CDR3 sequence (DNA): TGTGCCAGCAGGTCGGGAGACCGCACAGATACGCAGTATTTT.

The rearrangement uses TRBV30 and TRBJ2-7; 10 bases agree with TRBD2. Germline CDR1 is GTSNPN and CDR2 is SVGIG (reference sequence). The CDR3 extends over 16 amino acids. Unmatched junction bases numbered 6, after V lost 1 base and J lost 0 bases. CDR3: CAWSASGGLYSYEQYF. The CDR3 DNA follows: TGTGCCTGGAGTGCTAGCGGGGGCCTTTACTCCTACGAGCAGTACTTC.

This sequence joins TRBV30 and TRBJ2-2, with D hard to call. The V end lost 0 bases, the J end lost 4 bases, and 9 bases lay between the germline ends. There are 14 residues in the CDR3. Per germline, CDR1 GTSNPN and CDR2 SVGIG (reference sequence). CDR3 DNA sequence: TGTGCCTGGAGTGTACTGGTGAGCACCGGGGAGCTGTTTTTT. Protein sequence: CAWSVLVSTGELFF.

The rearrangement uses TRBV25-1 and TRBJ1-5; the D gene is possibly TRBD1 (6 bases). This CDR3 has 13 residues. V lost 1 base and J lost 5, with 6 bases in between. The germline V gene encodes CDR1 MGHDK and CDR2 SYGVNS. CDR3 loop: CASSESGDQPQHF. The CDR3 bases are TGTGCCAGCAGTGAATCAGGGGATCAGCCCCAGCATTTT.

The chain's CDR3 is CASSYHSSYEQYF. CDR3 coding DNA: TGCGCCAGCAGCTATCACAGCTCCTACGAGCAGTACTTC. The V and J genes are TRBV5-1 and TRBJ2-7; D is uncertain. Germline V gene lookup returns CDR1 SGHRS and CDR2 YFSETQ. CDR3 length equals 13 residues. The V gene lost 3 bases and the J gene lost 0 bases, with 7 bases spanning the gap.

The CDR3 region has the DNA TGTGCCAGCAGTGGTCAGAGTACAGGGGACCGACAGCCCCAGCATTTT. The encoded protein is CASSGQSTGDRQPQHF. The gene calls are TRBV6-1 and TRBJ1-5, with TRBD1 identical over 7 bases. Germline loops: CDR1 MNHNS, CDR2 SASEGT. The CDR3 has 16 residues. Trimming removed 4 bases from V and 7 bases from J; junction bases left unmatched: 13.

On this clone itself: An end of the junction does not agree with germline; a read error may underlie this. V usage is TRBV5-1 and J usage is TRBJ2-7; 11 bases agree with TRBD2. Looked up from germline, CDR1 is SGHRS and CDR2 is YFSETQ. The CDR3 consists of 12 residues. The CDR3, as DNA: TGCGCCAGCAGCATTAGCGGGAGGGCACCCGTTTTC. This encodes CASSISGRAPVF. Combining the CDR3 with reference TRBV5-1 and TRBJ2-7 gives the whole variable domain KAGVTQTPRYLIKTRGQQVTLSCSPISGHRSVSWYQQTPGQGLQFLFEYFSETQRNKGNFPGRFSGRQFSNSRSEMNVSTLELGDSALYLCASSISGRAPVFGPGTRLTVT.

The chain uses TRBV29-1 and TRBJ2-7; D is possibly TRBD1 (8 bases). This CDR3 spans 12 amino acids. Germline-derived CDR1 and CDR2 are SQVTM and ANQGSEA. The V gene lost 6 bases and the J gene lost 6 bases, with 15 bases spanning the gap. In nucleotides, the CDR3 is TGCAGCGTCCGGACAGGGAGGGCCGAGCAGTACTTC. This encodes CSVRTGRAEQYF.

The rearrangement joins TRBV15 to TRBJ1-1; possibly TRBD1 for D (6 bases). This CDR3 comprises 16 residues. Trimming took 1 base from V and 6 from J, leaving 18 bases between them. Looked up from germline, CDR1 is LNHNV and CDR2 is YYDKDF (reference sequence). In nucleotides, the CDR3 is TGTGCCACCAGCAGAGTTGGGCAGGGGTATAGGGCTGAAGCTTTCTTT. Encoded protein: CATSRVGQGYRAEAFF.

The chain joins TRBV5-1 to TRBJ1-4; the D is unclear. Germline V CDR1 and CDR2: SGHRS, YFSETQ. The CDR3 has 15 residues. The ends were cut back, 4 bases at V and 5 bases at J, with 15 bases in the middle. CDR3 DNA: TGCGCCAGCAGCAGGGTAGGGAGGGCGAATGAAAAACTGTTTTTT. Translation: CASSRVGRANEKLFF.

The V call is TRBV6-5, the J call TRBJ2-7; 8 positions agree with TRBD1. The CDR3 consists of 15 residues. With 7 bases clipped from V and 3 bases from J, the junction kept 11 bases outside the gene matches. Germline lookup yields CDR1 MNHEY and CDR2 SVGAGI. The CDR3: CASTKTGVSSYEQYF. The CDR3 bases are TGTGCCAGCACCAAGACAGGGGTATCGAGCTACGAGCAGTACTTC.

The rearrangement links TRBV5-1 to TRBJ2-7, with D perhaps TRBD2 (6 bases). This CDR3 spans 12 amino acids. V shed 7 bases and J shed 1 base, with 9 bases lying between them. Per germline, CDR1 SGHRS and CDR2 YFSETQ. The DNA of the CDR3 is TGCGCCAGCCGGAGGGATTCCTACGAGCAGTACTTC. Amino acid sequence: CASRRDSYEQYF.

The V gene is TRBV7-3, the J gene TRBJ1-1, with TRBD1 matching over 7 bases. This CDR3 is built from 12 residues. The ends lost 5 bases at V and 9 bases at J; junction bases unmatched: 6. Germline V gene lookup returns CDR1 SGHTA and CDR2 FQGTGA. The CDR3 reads CASSLTGTKAFF. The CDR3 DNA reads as TGTGCCAGCAGCCTGACAGGGACCAAAGCTTTCTTT. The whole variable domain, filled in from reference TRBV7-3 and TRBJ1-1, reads GAGVSQTPSNKVTEKGKYVELRCDPISGHTALYWYRQSLGQGPEFLIYFQGTGAADDSGLPNDRFFAVRPEGSVSTLKIQRTERGDSAVYLCASSLTGTKAFFGQGTRLTVV.

CDR3 bases: TGCGCCAGCAGTCCCTCGGGTTATGCCTACGAGCAGTACTTC. Translating it yields CASSPSGYAYEQYF. The genes are TRBV10-1 and TRBJ2-7, with D uncertain. Germline lookup yields CDR1 WNHNN and CDR2 SYGVQD (reference sequence). Trimming stripped 5 bases from V and 2 bases from J, with 13 bases between. This CDR3 region has 14 residues.

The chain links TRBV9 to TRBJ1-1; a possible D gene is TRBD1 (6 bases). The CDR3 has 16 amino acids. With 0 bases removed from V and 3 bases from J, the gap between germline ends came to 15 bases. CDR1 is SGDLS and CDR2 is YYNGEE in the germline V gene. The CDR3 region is CASSVEPGATDTEAFF. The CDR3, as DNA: TGTGCCAGCAGCGTAGAGCCAGGGGCCACTGACACTGAAGCTTTCTTT.

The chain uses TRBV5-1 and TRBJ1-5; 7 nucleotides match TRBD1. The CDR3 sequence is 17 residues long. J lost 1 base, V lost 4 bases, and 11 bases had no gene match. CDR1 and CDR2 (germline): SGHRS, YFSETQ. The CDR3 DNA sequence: TGCGCCAGCAGCCCGACAGGGTGGGATTTCAGCAATCAGCCCCAGCATTTT. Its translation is CASSPTGWDFSNQPQHF.

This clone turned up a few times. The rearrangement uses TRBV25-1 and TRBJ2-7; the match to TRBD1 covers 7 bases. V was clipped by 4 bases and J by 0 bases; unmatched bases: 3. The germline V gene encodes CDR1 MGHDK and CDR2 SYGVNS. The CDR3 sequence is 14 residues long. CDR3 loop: CASSGGDSSYEQYF. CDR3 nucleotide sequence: TGTGCCAGCAGTGGTGGGGACAGCTCCTACGAGCAGTACTTC.

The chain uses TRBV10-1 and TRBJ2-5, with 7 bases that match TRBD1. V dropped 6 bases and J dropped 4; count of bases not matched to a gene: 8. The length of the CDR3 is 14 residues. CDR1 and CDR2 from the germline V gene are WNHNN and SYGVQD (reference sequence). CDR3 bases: TGCGCCAGCAGCGCTGACAGGGATGGAGAGACCCAGTACTTC. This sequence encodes CASSADRDGETQYF.

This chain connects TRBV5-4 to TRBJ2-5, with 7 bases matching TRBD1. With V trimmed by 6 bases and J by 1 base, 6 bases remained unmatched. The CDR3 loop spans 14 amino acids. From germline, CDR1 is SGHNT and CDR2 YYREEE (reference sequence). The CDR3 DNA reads TGTGCCAGCACCCGGGACAGTATCCAAGAGACCCAGTACTTC. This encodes CASTRDSIQETQYF.

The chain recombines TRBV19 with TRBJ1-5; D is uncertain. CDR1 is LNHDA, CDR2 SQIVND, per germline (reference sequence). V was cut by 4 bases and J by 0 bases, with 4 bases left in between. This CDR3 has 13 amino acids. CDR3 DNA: TGTGCCAGTAGTAGCAGTAGCAATCAGCCCCAGCATTTT. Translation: CASSSSSNQPQHF. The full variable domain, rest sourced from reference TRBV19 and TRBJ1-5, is DGGITQSPKYLFRKEGQNVTLSCEQNLNHDAMYWYRQDPGQGLRLIYYSQIVNDFQKGDIAEGYSVSREKKESFPLTVTSAQKNPTAFYLCASSSSSNQPQHFGDGTRLSIL.